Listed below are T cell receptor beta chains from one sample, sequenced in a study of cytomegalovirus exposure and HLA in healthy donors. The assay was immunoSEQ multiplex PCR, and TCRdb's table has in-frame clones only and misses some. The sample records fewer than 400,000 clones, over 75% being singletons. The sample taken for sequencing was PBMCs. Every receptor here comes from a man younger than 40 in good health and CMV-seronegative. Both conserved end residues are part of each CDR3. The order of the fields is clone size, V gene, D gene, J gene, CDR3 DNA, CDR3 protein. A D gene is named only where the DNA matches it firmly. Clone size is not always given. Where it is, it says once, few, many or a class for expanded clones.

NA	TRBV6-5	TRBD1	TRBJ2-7	TGTGCCAGCAGTTATATCATGGGACAGGGGAGCTACGAGCAGTACTTC	CASSYIMGQGSYEQYF
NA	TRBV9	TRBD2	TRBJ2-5	TGTGCCAGCAGCCCTAGGACTAGCTTGAGCACCCAGTACTTC	CASSPRTSLSTQYF
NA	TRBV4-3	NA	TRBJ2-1	TGCGCCAGCAGCCTCCTAGAAGGAGGAAGAGGTGAGCAGTTCTTC	CASSLLEGGRGEQFF
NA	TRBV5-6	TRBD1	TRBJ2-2	TGTGCCAGCAGCTTGACCGGACAGGGGTGGGTCACCGGGGAGCTGTTTTTT	CASSLTGQGWVTGELFF
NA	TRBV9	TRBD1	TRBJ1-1	TGTGCCAGCAGCCCCAGACAGGGGCCTGAAGCTTTCTTT	CASSPRQGPEAFF
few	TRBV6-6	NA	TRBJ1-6	TGTGCCAGCAGTTACAGGGAGACCGGGAATTCACCCCTCCACTTT	CASSYRETGNSPLHF
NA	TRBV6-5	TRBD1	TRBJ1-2	TGTGCCAGCACCCGAAGGACAGGGGTCAACGGTGGCTACACCTTC	CASTRRTGVNGGYTF
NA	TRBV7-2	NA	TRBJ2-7	TGTGCCAGCAGCTTAGCGGGGACTGTATCATCCTACGAGCAGTACTTC	CASSLAGTVSSYEQYF
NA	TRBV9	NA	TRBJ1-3	TGTGCCAGCAGCGTAGCTTTCTTATACTCTGGAAACACCATATATTTT	CASSVAFLYSGNTIYF
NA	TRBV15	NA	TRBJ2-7	TGTGCCACCAGCACCTACAGGGGGGGTCCCTACGAGCAGTACTTC	CATSTYRGGPYEQYF
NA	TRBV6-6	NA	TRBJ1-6	TGTGCCAGCAGTTCCTCGGGGGAGGTATCACCCCTCCACTTT	CASSSSGEVSPLHF
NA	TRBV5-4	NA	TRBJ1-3	TGTGCCAGCAGCTTGCCAGGATCCACGCCCTCTGGAAACACCATATATTTT	CASSLPGSTPSGNTIYF
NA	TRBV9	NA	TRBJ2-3	TGTGCCAGCAGTGATAGCGATGTCGACACAGATACGCAGTATTTT	CASSDSDVDTDTQYF
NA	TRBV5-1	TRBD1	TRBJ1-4	TGCGCCAGCAGCTTGGGATCAGGGGGACAGAATGAAAAACTGTTTTTT	CASSLGSGGQNEKLFF
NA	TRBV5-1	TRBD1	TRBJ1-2	TGCGCCAGCAGCACCGCCGGGACAGGGGCACTCTATGGCTACACCTTC	CASSTAGTGALYGYTF
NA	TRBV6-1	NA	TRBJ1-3	TGTGCCAGCAGTGAAAGCCCTGGAAACACCATATATTTT	CASSESPGNTIYF
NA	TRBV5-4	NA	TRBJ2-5	TGTGCCAGCACCTCCGCGACAGGGGAGGGAGAGACCCAGTACTTC	CASTSATGEGETQYF
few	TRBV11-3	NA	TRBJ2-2	TGTGCCAGCAGCTCCAGCCCGCAGACAGCGAACACCGGGGAGCTGTTTTTT	CASSSSPQTANTGELFF
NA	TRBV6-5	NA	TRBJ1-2	TGTGCCAGCAGTTATGGAGGCCGCTATGGCTACACCTTC	CASSYGGRYGYTF
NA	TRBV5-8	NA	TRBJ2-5	TGTGCCAGCAGCTGGGGGGGGCCTCAAGAGACCCAGTACTTC	CASSWGGPQETQYF